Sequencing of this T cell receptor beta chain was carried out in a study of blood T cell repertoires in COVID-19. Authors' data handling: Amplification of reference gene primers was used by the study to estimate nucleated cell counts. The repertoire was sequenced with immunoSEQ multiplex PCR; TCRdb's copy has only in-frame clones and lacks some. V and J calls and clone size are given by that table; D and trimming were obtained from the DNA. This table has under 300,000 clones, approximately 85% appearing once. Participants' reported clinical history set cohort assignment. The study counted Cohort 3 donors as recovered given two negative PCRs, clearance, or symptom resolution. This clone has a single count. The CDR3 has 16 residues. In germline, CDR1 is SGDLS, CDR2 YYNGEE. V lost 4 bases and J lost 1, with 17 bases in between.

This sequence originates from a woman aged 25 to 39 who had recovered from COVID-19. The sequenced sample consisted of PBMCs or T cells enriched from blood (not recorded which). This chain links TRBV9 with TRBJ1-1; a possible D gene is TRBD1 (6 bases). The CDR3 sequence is CASSPHDRTRNTEAFF. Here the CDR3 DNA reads TGTGCCAGCAGCCCACACGACAGGACTCGGAACACTGAAGCTTTCTTT.